The following is a T cell receptor (beta chain) sequence with its context. This specimen comes from a study of OX40 agonist ivuxolimab in advanced cancers. Study as a whole: Dose-escalation patients were diagnosed with hepatocellular carcinoma, melanoma, renal cell cancer or head and neck cancer.

Sequencing used immunoSEQ multiplex PCR; TCRdb keeps in-frame clones, though not all of them. The table has approximately 110,000 clones, around 90% seen once. The CDR3 contains 14 residues. V was trimmed by 2 bases and J by 6 bases, leaving 14 bases between them. The germline V gene has CDR1 SEHNR and CDR2 FQNEAQ (reference sequence). The receptor was isolated from an adult with an advanced solid tumor such as melanoma, head and neck, liver or kidney cancer. The sequences come from CD4+ or CD8+ T cells sorted from blood, collected in a trial of the OX40 agonist ivuxolimab. The gene calls are TRBV7-9 and TRBJ2-7; D remains unclear. CDR3 sequence (DNA): TGTGCCAGCAGCTTAATCCCAGCCGGCAGCGAGCAGTACTTC. This sequence encodes CASSLIPAGSEQYF.